The clone carrying this T cell receptor (beta chain) has only a few counts. This record comes from a study of blood T cell repertoires in COVID-19. Between the trimmed V and J ends, which lost 3 bases and 3 bases, there was a span of 12 bases. Germline-derived CDR1 and CDR2 are MNHNS and SASEGT. This CDR3 has 15 residues. Source study methods: For nucleated cells, counts were estimated from reference gene primer amplification. TCRdb's copy holds only in-frame clones and misses some; the assay was immunoSEQ multiplex PCR. V and J calls and clone size follow that table, whereas D and trimming were derived from the DNA. The repertoire consists of around 63,000 clones, with roughly 90% occurring once and the leading ten covering over 0.95%.

The V call is TRBV6-1, the J call TRBJ1-3; D uncertain. This TCR was sampled from a woman aged 60-75 years with acute or convalescent COVID-19. The sample was peripheral blood. In DNA, the CDR3 is TGTGCCAGCAGTGATCGGCCCGGAGGTGGAAACACCATATATTTT. It encodes CASSDRPGGGNTIYF.